The clone carrying this T cell receptor (beta chain) was counted many times. The data stem from a study of T cells in Graves' hyperthyroidism and ophthalmopathy. It was RNA transcripts that yielded the amplified TCR beta CDR3 regions. The HTBI set primed first-round TCR CDR3 RT-PCR. MiXCR was run by TCRdb on the multiplex PCR reads, yielding one entry per CDR3 protein. Altogether about 400,000 distinct CDR3 sequences are present, over 12% being singletons, with the ten largest covering around 28%. Trimming stripped 8 bases from V and 8 bases from J, with 19 bases between. CDR1 is GTSNPN and CDR2 is SVGIG in the germline V gene (reference sequence). This CDR3 is built from 13 residues.

The source material was blood. The rearrangement links TRBV30 to TRBJ2-4, with D perhaps matching TRBD1 (5 bases). This clonotype was sampled from a man aged 50 to 59 with Graves' ophthalmopathy. For the CDR3, the DNA is TGTGCCCAAACCTCGGCAGGGTCTCACATTCAGTACTTC. Its protein is CAQTSAGSHIQYF. Together with reference TRBV30 and TRBJ2-4, the CDR3 gives the full variable domain: SQTIHQWPATLVQPVGSPLSLECTVEGTSNPNLYWYRQAAGRGLQLLFYSVGIGQISSEVPQNLSASRPQDRQFILSSKKLLLSDSGFYLCAQTSAGSHIQYFGAGTRLSVL.